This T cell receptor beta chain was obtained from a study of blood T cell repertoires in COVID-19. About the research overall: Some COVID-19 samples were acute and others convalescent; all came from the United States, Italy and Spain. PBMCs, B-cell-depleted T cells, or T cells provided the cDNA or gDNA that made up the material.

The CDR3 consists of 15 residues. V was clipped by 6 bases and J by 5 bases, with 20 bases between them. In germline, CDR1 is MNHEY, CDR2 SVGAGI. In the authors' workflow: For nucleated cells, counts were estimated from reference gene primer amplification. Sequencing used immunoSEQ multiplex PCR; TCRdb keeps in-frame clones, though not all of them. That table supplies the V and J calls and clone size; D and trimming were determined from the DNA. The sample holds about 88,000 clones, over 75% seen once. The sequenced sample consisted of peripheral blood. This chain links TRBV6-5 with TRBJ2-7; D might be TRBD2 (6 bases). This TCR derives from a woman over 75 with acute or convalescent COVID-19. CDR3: CASRRNDLATHEQYF. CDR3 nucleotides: TGTGCCAGCAGGCGAAACGATCTAGCGACCCACGAGCAGTACTTC.